These 27 T cell receptor beta chains share one sample of origin, sequenced in a study of blood T cell repertoires in COVID-19. TCRdb's table, derived via immunoSEQ multiplex PCR, lists solely in-frame clones and lacks some. In the table there are about 300,000 clones, around nine tenths of which are singletons. The specimen was PBMCs or T cells enriched from blood (not recorded which). The receptors were gathered from a woman aged 45-65 years who had been exposed to COVID-19.

This clone was detected only once. The V call is TRBV27, the J call TRBJ2-2; TRBD2 matches 7 bases. The V gene's germline CDR1 is MNHEY and CDR2 SMNVEV (reference sequence). The V and J ends lost 2 bases and 1 base, in that order; junction bases with no gene match: 4. The CDR3 contains 16 residues. CDR3 residues: CASSLAQRGNTGELFF. Here the CDR3 DNA reads TGTGCCAGCAGTTTAGCTCAGCGGGGGAACACCGGGGAGCTGTTTTTT.

V gene TRBV19 combines with J gene TRBJ1-2; TRBD1 matches 8 bases. The CDR3 runs to 14 residues. Trimming at V came to 3 bases and at J to 3 bases, leaving 3 bases not matched to a gene. The V gene's germline CDR1 is LNHDA and CDR2 SQIVND (reference sequence). The CDR3 here is CASSIQGADYGYTF. The CDR3 DNA follows: TGTGCCAGTAGTATTCAGGGGGCCGACTATGGCTACACCTTC. The full variable domain, completed using reference TRBV19 and TRBJ1-2, is DGGITQSPKYLFRKEGQNVTLSCEQNLNHDAMYWYRQDPGQGLRLIYYSQIVNDFQKGDIAEGYSVSREKKESFPLTVTSAQKNPTAFYLCASSIQGADYGYTFGSGTRLTVV.

The chain recombines TRBV6-1 with TRBJ1-2; possible D gene TRBD1, 5 bases. CDR3 length: 14 residues. The V gene's germline CDR1 is MNHNS and CDR2 SASEGT. V lost 2 bases to trimming and J lost 4 bases, with 11 bases between them. CDR3 sequence reads: CASSEPGQGYGYTF. The CDR3 DNA reads as TGTGCCAGCAGTGAACCCGGGCAGGGCTATGGCTACACCTTC.

The rearrangement joins TRBV6-5 to TRBJ1-6, with a weak D call TRBD1 (6 bases). The CDR3 length is 15 residues. V lost 2 bases, J lost 1 base, and 6 bases lay in between. From germline, CDR1 is MNHEY and CDR2 SVGAGI. CDR3 nucleotide sequence: TGTGCCAGCAGTTACAGGGGGTCCTATAATTCACCCCTCCACTTT. It translates to CASSYRGSYNSPLHF.

The chain links TRBV3-1 (or the pseudogene TRBV3-2) to TRBJ2-7, with a weak D call TRBD1 (6 bases). The CDR3 loop spans 14 amino acids. Germline lookup yields CDR1 LGHDT and CDR2 YNNKEL (reference sequence). Deletions cut 1 base from V and 5 bases from J, with 12 bases between. DNA for the CDR3: TGTGCCAGCAGCCAAGTGCCAGGGGCCCACGAGCAGTACTTC. Amino acids: CASSQVPGAHEQYF.

This sequence joins TRBV3-1 (or the pseudogene TRBV3-2) and TRBJ1-5, with TRBD1 matching over 8 bases. J gave up 0 bases and V 3 bases, and 1 base lay outside the gene matches. Per the germline V gene, CDR1 is LGHDT and CDR2 is YNNKEL (reference sequence). The CDR3 covers 15 residues. CDR3 protein: CASSHGQGSNQPQHF. The CDR3 nucleotides are TGTGCCAGCAGCCACGGACAGGGTAGCAATCAGCCCCAGCATTTT.

V and J are TRBV2 and TRBJ1-1; weak D call: TRBD1 (5 bases). The CDR3 runs 15 residues. From germline, CDR1 is SNHLY and CDR2 FYNNEI. Trimming pared 3 bases from V and 6 bases from J, leaving 17 bases between. Here the CDR3 reads CASSEEGMMGSEAFF. CDR3 nucleotide sequence: TGTGCCAGCAGTGAGGAGGGGATGATGGGGTCTGAAGCTTTCTTT.

The chain joins TRBV19 to TRBJ1-2; 7 positions match TRBD1. The germline V gene encodes CDR1 LNHDA and CDR2 SQIVND (reference sequence). J gave up 3 bases and V 8 bases, and 9 bases lay outside the gene matches. The CDR3 contains 14 residues. CDR3 sequence: CASFRQGLDYGYTF. CDR3 coding DNA: TGTGCCAGTTTCCGACAGGGCTTGGACTATGGCTACACCTTC.

This rearrangement joins TRBV5-1 to TRBJ2-5; 7 bases agree with TRBD2. The CDR3 contains 14 residues. V shed 4 bases, J shed 5 bases, and the junction held 8 bases outside the gene matches. Per germline, CDR1 SGHRS and CDR2 YFSETQ. The CDR3 spells CASSGEGHAETQYF. CDR3 sequence (DNA): TGCGCCAGCAGCGGGGAGGGGCATGCGGAGACCCAGTACTTC.

The chain joins TRBV9 to TRBJ2-1; TRBD2 agrees at 8 bases. Germline lookup yields CDR1 SGDLS and CDR2 YYNGEE. This CDR3 contains 16 residues. V was pared by 1 base and J by 3 bases, with 6 bases of the junction left unmatched. CDR3 residues: CASSVSGGGYYNEQFF. As DNA, the CDR3 is TGTGCCAGCAGCGTAAGTGGCGGGGGGTACTACAATGAGCAGTTCTTC.

The chain combines TRBV4-1 with TRBJ2-7; tentative D call: TRBD2 (7 bases). Trimming left V 4 bases short and J 3 bases short, with 25 bases between. The germline CDR1 and CDR2 sequences are MGHRA and YSYEKL. This CDR3 comprises 18 residues. CDR3: CASSRTLAVLEGGYEQYF. The CDR3 region has the DNA TGCGCCAGCAGCCGGACCCTAGCGGTCTTGGAGGGGGGCTACGAGCAGTACTTC.

The chain carries TRBV24-1 and TRBJ1-2; 10 bases fit TRBD1. This CDR3 region has 15 residues. The V and J ends lost 3 bases and 8 bases, in that order; junction bases with no gene match: 8. Per germline, CDR1 KGHDR and CDR2 SFDVKD. This chain's CDR3 is CATSDEDGTGAGYTF. For the CDR3, the DNA is TGTGCCACCAGTGATGAAGACGGGACAGGGGCCGGCTACACCTTC.

V usage is TRBV30 and J usage is TRBJ1-6; 11 bases are a match to TRBD1. Unmatched junction bases numbered 7, after V lost 0 bases and J lost 9 bases. The CDR3 spans 16 residues. Germline V lookup: CDR1 GTSNPN, CDR2 SVGIG (reference sequence). The CDR3 bases are TGTGCCTGGAGTGTATTCGGGACAGGGGGAAGTTCACCCCTCCACTTT. Translating gives CAWSVFGTGGSSPLHF. Full variable domain (rest looked up from reference TRBV30 and TRBJ1-6): SQTIHQWPATLVQPVGSPLSLECTVEGTSNPNLYWYRQAAGRGLQLLFYSVGIGQISSEVPQNLSASRPQDRQFILSSKKLLLSDSGFYLCAWSVFGTGGSSPLHFGNGTRLTVT.

The chain links TRBV28 to TRBJ2-7, with D possibly being TRBD1 (6 bases). The V end lost 5 bases, the J end lost 1 base, and 15 bases lay between the germline ends. The CDR3 consists of 15 residues. Germline loops: CDR1 MDHEN, CDR2 SYDVKM. Here the CDR3 reads CASSAPRDKSYEQYF. The CDR3 DNA reads TGTGCCAGCAGTGCCCCTCGGGACAAATCCTACGAGCAGTACTTC.

This chain links TRBV6-5 with TRBJ2-2; 7 bases line up with TRBD1. Germline V lookup: CDR1 MNHEY, CDR2 SVGAGI. The CDR3 loop spans 15 amino acids. J lost 6 bases, V lost 0 bases, and 4 bases had no gene match. In DNA, the CDR3 is TGTGCCAGCAGTTACTCGAGTACAGGGGCCGGGGAGCTGTTTTTT. It translates to CASSYSSTGAGELFF.

The genes are TRBV28 and TRBJ2-7; 8 positions match TRBD1. CDR3 size: 17 residues. Germline V gene data show CDR1 as MDHEN and CDR2 as SYDVKM. V shed 6 bases and J 0 bases; nucleotides not matched to a gene: 13. This chain's CDR3 is CASSTSWTGLSSYEQYF. The CDR3 coding sequence is TGTGCCAGCAGCACTTCTTGGACAGGGCTAAGCTCCTACGAGCAGTACTTC.

The chain links TRBV19 to TRBJ1-3, with 9 nucleotides matching TRBD1. The germline gives CDR1 LNHDA, CDR2 SQIVND (reference sequence). This CDR3 region has 18 residues. V shed 0 bases, J shed 2 bases, and the junction held 8 bases outside the gene matches. DNA for the CDR3: TGTGCCAGTAGTATAGAGGGGACAGGGTCGATACCTGGAAACACCATATATTTT. Its protein is CASSIEGTGSIPGNTIYF.

This clone appeared a few times. The chain uses TRBV28 and TRBJ1-6, with D possibly being TRBD1 (5 bases). Germline V gene lookup returns CDR1 MDHEN and CDR2 SYDVKM. V was cut by 4 bases and J by 3 bases, with 10 bases left in between. This CDR3 is built from 15 residues. The CDR3 is CASSSPRDYNSPLHF. CDR3 in DNA: TGTGCCAGCAGTTCCCCCAGGGACTATAATTCACCCCTCCACTTT.

The V gene is TRBV5-4, the J gene TRBJ2-7; tentatively, D is TRBD1 (7 bases). V was clipped by 2 bases and J by 9 bases, with 15 bases between them. CDR3 length: 13 amino acids. The germline CDR1 and CDR2 sequences are SGHNT and YYREEE (reference sequence). Here the CDR3 reads CASSLPTGEAQYF. CDR3 DNA sequence: TGTGCCAGCAGCTTACCTACAGGGGAGGCGCAGTACTTC. The whole variable domain, filled in from reference TRBV5-4 and TRBJ2-7, reads ETGVTQSPTHLIKTRGQQVTLRCSSQSGHNTVSWYQQALGQGPQFIFQYYREEENGRGNFPPRFSGLQFPNYSSELNVNALELDDSALYLCASSLPTGEAQYFGPGTRLTVT.

The chain couples TRBV7-8 to TRBJ2-7; D not resolved. V dropped 8 bases and J dropped 2 bases, with 13 bases sitting between them. Per the germline V gene, CDR1 is SGHVS and CDR2 is FQNEAQ. The CDR3 length is 13 residues. CDR3 bases: TGTGCCAGCCATGATGTACAAACCTACGAGCAGTACTTC. Translation: CASHDVQTYEQYF.

V and J are TRBV3-1 (or the pseudogene TRBV3-2) and TRBJ2-5; 10 nucleotides line up with TRBD1. The CDR3 is made up of 17 amino acids. Germline lookup yields CDR1 LGHDT and CDR2 YNNKEL (reference sequence). The V segment lost 4 bases and the J segment 5 bases; nucleotides outside the gene matches: 13. CDR3 amino acids: CASSLLGQGEVQETQYF. CDR3 nucleotides: TGTGCCAGCAGCCTCTTAGGACAGGGGGAAGTCCAGGAGACCCAGTACTTC.

The V and J genes are TRBV4-1 and TRBJ1-4; 8 bases map to TRBD1. Germline trimming cut 8 bases from V and 7 bases from J; bases unmatched to any gene: 12. This CDR3 region has 15 residues. Germline V lookup: CDR1 MGHRA, CDR2 YSYEKL. CDR3 bases: TGCGCCAGCCTCGACAGGGGTGAACATGGTGAAAAACTGTTTTTT. The encoded protein is CASLDRGEHGEKLFF.

The count of this clone is one. The J gene is TRBJ2-5, the V gene TRBV7-9; a possible D gene is TRBD2 (6 bases). Deletions cut 2 bases from V and 0 bases from J, with 10 bases between. This CDR3 contains 15 residues. Germline V gene sequence: CDR1 SEHNR, CDR2 FQNEAQ (reference sequence). CDR3 in amino acids: CASSLIRDYQETQYF. In nucleotides, the CDR3 is TGTGCCAGCAGCTTAATTAGGGACTACCAAGAGACCCAGTACTTC.

Remarks on this clone: Other DNA sequences from this sample encode an identical CDR3 as well. This chain links TRBV30 with TRBJ2-2; possibly TRBD1 for D (5 bases). The CDR3 is 13 residues long. Germline V gene sequence: CDR1 GTSNPN, CDR2 SVGIG (reference sequence). The V end lost 3 bases, the J end lost 3 bases, and 8 bases lay between the germline ends. The DNA of the CDR3 is TGTGCCTGGAGACTCAGGGACACCGGGGAGCTGTTTTTT. Translated, it gives CAWRLRDTGELFF.

This clone was seen a single time. This chain connects TRBV19 to TRBJ2-7; 7 nucleotides line up with TRBD2. The CDR3 loop spans 14 amino acids. Germline CDR1 is LNHDA and CDR2 is SQIVND (reference sequence). J was trimmed by 1 base and V by 3 bases; bases with no gene match: 3. CDR3 residues: CASSIAGESYEQYF. Written as DNA, the CDR3 is TGTGCCAGTAGTATCGCGGGGGAGTCCTACGAGCAGTACTTC.

V usage is TRBV6-5 and J usage is TRBJ2-1; 8 bases are a match to TRBD1. After removal of 2 bases from V and 7 bases from J, the junction contained 10 bases not matched to a gene. This CDR3 has 16 amino acids. Germline V gene sequence: CDR1 MNHEY, CDR2 SVGAGI. The CDR3 DNA is TGTGCCAGCAGTTACGCGGCGGACAGGGTTGTGAATGAGCAGTTCTTC. Its protein product is CASSYAADRVVNEQFF.

This clone has only one observation. The CDR3 DNA is TGTGCCAGCAGCCAGCAGGGAGGGAGCACAGATACGCAGTATTTT. It specifies CASSQQGGSTDTQYF. This sequence joins TRBV16 and TRBJ2-3; 7 nucleotides agree with TRBD2. Germline V gene lookup returns CDR1 KGHSY and CDR2 FQNENV. With 3 bases clipped from V and 0 bases from J, the junction kept 3 bases outside the gene matches. The CDR3 runs to 15 residues.